The 18 T cell receptor beta chains reported below all come from one sample, sequenced in a study of blood T cell repertoires in COVID-19. Profiling relied on immunoSEQ multiplex PCR, and the TCRdb table lists in-frame clones only, not all of them. The sample yields about 350,000 clones, about 88% seen once. The sample was peripheral blood. These receptors were obtained from a woman in her 70s with COVID-19, enrolled during active disease.

V is TRBV10-3 and J is TRBJ1-1; the D is unclear. Trimming stripped 3 bases from V and 7 bases from J, with 9 bases between. Germline-derived CDR1 and CDR2 are ENHRY and SYGVKD. The CDR3 loop spans 12 amino acids. In nucleotides, the CDR3 is TGTGCCATCAGTGAAATGTCCCGTGAAGCTTTCTTT. Translated, it gives CAISEMSREAFF.

CDR3: CASSLMGTGEEKLFF. The CDR3 DNA sequence: TGTGCCAGCAGCTTGATGGGGACAGGTGAAGAAAAACTGTTTTTT. The chain links TRBV5-4 to TRBJ1-4; 8 nucleotides agree with TRBD1. Germline V lookup: CDR1 SGHNT, CDR2 YYREEE (reference sequence). Unmatched junction bases numbered 7, after V lost 1 base and J lost 8 bases. The CDR3 contains 15 residues.

In its sample, this clone was seen once. The V gene is TRBV2, the J gene TRBJ1-1, with 7 positions matching TRBD1. The J segment lost 5 bases and the V segment lost 8 bases, leaving 8 bases of the junction unmatched. The CDR3 sequence is 13 residues long. The V gene's germline CDR1 is SNHLY and CDR2 FYNNEI. The CDR3 sequence: CASGQASGTEAFF. The CDR3 nucleotides are TGTGCCAGCGGACAGGCGTCTGGAACTGAAGCTTTCTTT.

The rearrangement uses TRBV4-2 and TRBJ1-1, with D perhaps TRBD1 (5 bases). Germline lookup yields CDR1 LGHNA and CDR2 YNFKEQ. V was cut by 0 bases and J by 0 bases, with 8 bases left in between. This CDR3 spans 15 amino acids. The DNA of the CDR3 is TGTGCCAGCAGCCAAGACCAGGGATTGAACACTGAAGCTTTCTTT. This encodes CASSQDQGLNTEAFF.

The rearrangement joins TRBV24-1 to TRBJ2-2; D unclear. Germline CDR1 is KGHDR and CDR2 is SFDVKD. The CDR3 sequence is 15 residues long. Trimming removed 5 bases from V and 0 bases from J, with 9 bases in between. The CDR3 sequence: CATSVNSPNTGELFF. CDR3 DNA: TGTGCCACCAGTGTTAACAGTCCGAACACCGGGGAGCTGTTTTTT.

This clone was observed a single time. This rearrangement joins TRBV2 to TRBJ2-2; unclear D gene. The ends were cut back, 4 bases at V and 5 bases at J, with 8 bases in the middle. From germline, CDR1 is SNHLY and CDR2 FYNNEI. CDR3 size: 13 residues. The CDR3 is CASSATFTGELFF. CDR3 DNA: TGTGCCAGCAGTGCAACATTTACCGGGGAGCTGTTTTTT.

The J gene is TRBJ2-2, the V gene TRBV2; 10 bases line up with TRBD2. Per germline, CDR1 SNHLY and CDR2 FYNNEI. This CDR3 region has 19 residues. V was pared by 1 base and J by 3 bases, with 11 bases of the junction left unmatched. CDR3 region: CASSEERGGSWDYTGELFF. The CDR3 nucleotides read TGTGCCAGCAGTGAAGAGCGGGGGGGCTCATGGGACTACACCGGGGAGCTGTTTTTT.

The rearrangement links TRBV6-2 or TRBV6-3 to TRBJ1-1, with TRBD1 as a possible D gene (5 bases). The CDR3 loop spans 11 amino acids. CDR1 is MNHEY and CDR2 is SVGEGT in the germline V gene. V dropped 5 bases and J dropped 7 bases, with 8 bases sitting between them. CDR3 region: CASSQGIEAFF. The CDR3 region has the DNA TGTGCCAGCAGTCAGGGAATTGAAGCTTTCTTT.

The chain is built from TRBV7-2 and TRBJ1-6, with TRBD1 as a possible D gene (5 bases). V dropped 3 bases and J dropped 13 bases, with 13 bases sitting between them. Germline V gene sequence: CDR1 SGHTA, CDR2 FQGNSA. The CDR3 length is 13 residues. The CDR3 region is CASSLGTSGPLHF. The CDR3 nucleotides read TGTGCCAGCAGCTTGGGGACTTCTGGGCCCCTCCACTTT. The variable domain in full, with the rest retrieved from reference TRBV7-2 and TRBJ1-6, is GAGVSQSPSNKVTEKGKDVELRCDPISGHTALYWYRQSLGQGLEFLIYFQGNSAPDKSGLPSDRFSAERTGGSVSTLTIQRTQQEDSAVYLCASSLGTSGPLHFGNGTRLTVT.

This chain connects TRBV28 to TRBJ2-7; 7 bases agree with TRBD2. The CDR3 consists of 16 residues. CDR1 and CDR2 from the germline V gene are MDHEN and SYDVKM. The J segment lost 1 base and the V segment lost 2 bases, leaving 8 bases of the junction unmatched. CDR3 nucleotide sequence: TGTGCCAGCAGTTTAGTAGGGAGGGGTGGTTCCTACGAGCAGTACTTC. Translation gives CASSLVGRGGSYEQYF.

This chain uses TRBV10-3 with TRBJ2-3, with D perhaps matching TRBD2 (5 bases). The V gene lost 4 bases and the J gene lost 2 bases, with 19 bases spanning the gap. This CDR3 has 17 residues. Germline assignment: CDR1 ENHRY and CDR2 SYGVKD. CDR3 nucleotides: TGTGCCATCAGTGCTCTCGACTACCCCCTTACCACAGATACGCAGTATTTT. Protein product: CAISALDYPLTTDTQYF.

The chain links TRBV27 to TRBJ1-5; 9 bases agree with TRBD1. The germline V gene has CDR1 MNHEY and CDR2 SMNVEV (reference sequence). This CDR3 has 16 residues. V shed 4 bases, J shed 5 bases, and the junction held 9 bases outside the gene matches. The CDR3 loop is CASSSSAQGADQPQHF. The DNA for the CDR3 is TGTGCCAGCAGTTCGTCTGCACAGGGGGCCGATCAGCCCCAGCATTTT.

In this sample, this clone turned up once. The chain combines TRBV30 with TRBJ2-7; 11 bases map to TRBD1. V trimming: 2 bases; J trimming: 5 bases; junction bases outside the gene matches: 11. This CDR3 has 16 amino acids. CDR1 and CDR2 (germline): GTSNPN, SVGIG (reference sequence). CDR3 sequence reads: CAWSKGRDRGMNEQYF. The CDR3 DNA sequence: TGTGCCTGGAGTAAGGGACGGGACAGGGGGATGAACGAGCAGTACTTC. Complete variable domain (other parts from reference TRBV30 and TRBJ2-7): SQTIHQWPATLVQPVGSPLSLECTVEGTSNPNLYWYRQAAGRGLQLLFYSVGIGQISSEVPQNLSASRPQDRQFILSSKKLLLSDSGFYLCAWSKGRDRGMNEQYFGPGTRLTVT.

V usage is TRBV5-8 and J usage is TRBJ2-7; TRBD1 matches 9 bases. V trimming: 4 bases; J trimming: 2 bases; junction bases outside the gene matches: 7. This CDR3 has 15 amino acids. Germline V gene lookup returns CDR1 SGHTS and CDR2 YDEGEE. The CDR3 region is CASSPGQGLTYEQYF. CDR3 DNA: TGTGCCAGCAGCCCGGGACAGGGTCTAACCTACGAGCAGTACTTC. Filled out from reference TRBV5-8 and TRBJ2-7, the complete variable domain reads EAGVTQSPTHLIKTRGQQATLRCSPISGHTSVYWYQQALGLGLQFLLWYDEGEERNRGNFPPRFSGRQFPNYSSELNVNALELEDSALYLCASSPGQGLTYEQYFGPGTRLTVT.

The rearrangement uses TRBV7-2 and TRBJ2-3; no clear D. CDR1 and CDR2 from the germline V gene are SGHTA and FQGNSA. The CDR3 sequence is 12 residues long. Trimming took 3 bases from V and 4 from J, leaving 5 bases between them. In DNA, the CDR3 is TGTGCCAGCAGCTTGCAGGCAGATACGCAGTATTTT. It specifies CASSLQADTQYF.

Only one count was recorded for this clone. The CDR3 is CASSYSGGSYEQYF. CDR3 DNA: TGTGCCAGCAGTTACTCTGGCGGTTCCTACGAGCAGTACTTC. This sequence joins TRBV6-6 and TRBJ2-7; D is unclear. The V end lost 0 bases, the J end lost 1 base, and 7 bases lay between the germline ends. CDR1 MNHNY and CDR2 SVGAGI come from the germline V gene (reference sequence). The CDR3 runs to 14 residues.

This clone was counted a few times. This sequence joins TRBV27 and TRBJ2-7, with 7 bases aligning to TRBD1. This CDR3 is 17 amino acids long. After removal of 3 bases from V and 2 bases from J, the junction contained 13 bases not matched to a gene. Per the germline V gene, CDR1 is MNHEY and CDR2 is SMNVEV (reference sequence). CDR3 sequence reads: CASSFRFHGTATYEQYF. The CDR3 DNA follows: TGTGCCAGCAGTTTTCGTTTCCACGGGACAGCCACCTACGAGCAGTACTTC.

The chain joins TRBV6-2 or TRBV6-3 to TRBJ1-2; 7 bases map to TRBD1. The CDR3 is 15 amino acids. V lost 5 bases, J lost 0 bases, and 6 bases stayed unmatched. Per the germline V gene, CDR1 is MNHEY and CDR2 is SVGEGT. The CDR3 region is CASSRPDRPNYGYTF. CDR3 nucleotides: TGTGCCAGCAGTCGCCCGGACAGGCCTAACTATGGCTACACCTTC.